This TCR beta chain came from a study of shared clonotypes between healthy human individuals. Study conclusions and caveats: Between a handful of donors, naive CD4 clonotypes were shared at a level of approximately 5%.

Regarding this clone: Antigen: not known.

The study ran the assay at deep level. TCRdb keeps only in-frame clones here, not all; method: immunoSEQ multiplex PCR. The sample has about 2.5 million clones, less than 95% seen once; the top ten hold 0.37%. Sequenced: naive CD4+ T cells from PBMCs. Subset reported: CD45RA+ positively selected. The sequence was obtained from a man aged 18 to 29 in good health. Some clones in this sample may be carry-over from other donors' samples.

CDR3 amino acids: CASSNRGYGTDTQYF. CDR3 DNA sequence: TGTGCCAGTAGTAACAGGGGGTACGGCACAGATACGCAGTATTTT. This chain connects TRBV19 to TRBJ2-3, with TRBD1 identical over 8 bases. After removal of 4 bases from V and 1 base from J, the junction contained 4 bases not matched to a gene. Germline lookup yields CDR1 LNHDA and CDR2 SQIVND (reference sequence). This CDR3 has 15 residues.